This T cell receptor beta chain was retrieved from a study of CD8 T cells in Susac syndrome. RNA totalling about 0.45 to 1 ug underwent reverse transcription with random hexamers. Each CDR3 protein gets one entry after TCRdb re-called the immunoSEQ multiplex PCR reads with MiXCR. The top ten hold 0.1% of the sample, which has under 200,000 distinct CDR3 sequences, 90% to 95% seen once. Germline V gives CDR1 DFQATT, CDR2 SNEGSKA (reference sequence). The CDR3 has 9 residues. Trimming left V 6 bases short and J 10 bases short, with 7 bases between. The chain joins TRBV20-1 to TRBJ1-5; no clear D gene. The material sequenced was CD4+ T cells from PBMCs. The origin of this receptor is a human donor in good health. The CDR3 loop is CSAGRPQHF. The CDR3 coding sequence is TGCAGTGCCGGGCGCCCCCAGCATTTT.